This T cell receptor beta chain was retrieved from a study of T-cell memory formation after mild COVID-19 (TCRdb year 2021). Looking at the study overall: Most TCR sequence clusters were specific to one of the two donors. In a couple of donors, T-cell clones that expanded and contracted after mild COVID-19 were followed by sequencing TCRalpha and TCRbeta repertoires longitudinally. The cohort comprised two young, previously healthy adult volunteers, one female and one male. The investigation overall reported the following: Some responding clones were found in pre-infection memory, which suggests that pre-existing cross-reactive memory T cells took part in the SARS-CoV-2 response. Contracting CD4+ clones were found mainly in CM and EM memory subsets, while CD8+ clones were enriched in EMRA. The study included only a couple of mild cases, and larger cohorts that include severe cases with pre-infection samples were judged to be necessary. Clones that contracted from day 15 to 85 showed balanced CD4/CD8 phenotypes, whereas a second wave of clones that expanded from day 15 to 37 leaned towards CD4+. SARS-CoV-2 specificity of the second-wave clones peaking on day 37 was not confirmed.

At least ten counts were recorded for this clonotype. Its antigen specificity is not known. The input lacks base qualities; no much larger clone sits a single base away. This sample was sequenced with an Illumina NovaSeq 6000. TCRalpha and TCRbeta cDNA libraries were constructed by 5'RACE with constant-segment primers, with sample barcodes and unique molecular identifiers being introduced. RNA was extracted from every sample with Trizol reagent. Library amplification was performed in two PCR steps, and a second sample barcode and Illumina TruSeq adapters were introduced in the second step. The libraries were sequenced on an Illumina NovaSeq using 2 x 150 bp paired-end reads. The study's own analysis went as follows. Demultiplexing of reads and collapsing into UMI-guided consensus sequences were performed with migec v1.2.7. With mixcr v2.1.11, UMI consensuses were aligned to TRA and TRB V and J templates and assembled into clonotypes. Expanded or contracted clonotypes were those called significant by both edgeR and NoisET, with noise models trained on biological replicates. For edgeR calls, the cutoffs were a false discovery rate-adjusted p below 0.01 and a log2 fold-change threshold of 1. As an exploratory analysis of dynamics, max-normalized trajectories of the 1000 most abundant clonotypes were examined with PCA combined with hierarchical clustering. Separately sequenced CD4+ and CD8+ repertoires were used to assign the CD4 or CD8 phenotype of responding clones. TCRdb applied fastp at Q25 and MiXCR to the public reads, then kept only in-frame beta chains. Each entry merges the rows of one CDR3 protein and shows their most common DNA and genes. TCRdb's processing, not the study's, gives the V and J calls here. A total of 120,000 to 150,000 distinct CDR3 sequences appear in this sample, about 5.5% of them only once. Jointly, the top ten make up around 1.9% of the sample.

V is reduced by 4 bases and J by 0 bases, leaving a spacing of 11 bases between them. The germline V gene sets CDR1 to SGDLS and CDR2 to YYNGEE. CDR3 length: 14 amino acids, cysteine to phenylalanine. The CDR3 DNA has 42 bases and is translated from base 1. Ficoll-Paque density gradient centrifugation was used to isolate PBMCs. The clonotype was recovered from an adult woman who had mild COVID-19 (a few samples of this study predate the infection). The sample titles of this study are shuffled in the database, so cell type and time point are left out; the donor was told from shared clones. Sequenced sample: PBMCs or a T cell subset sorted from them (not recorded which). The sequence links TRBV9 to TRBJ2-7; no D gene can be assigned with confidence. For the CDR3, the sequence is CASSPRYASYEQYF. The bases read TGTGCCAGCAGCCCGCGTTACGCCTCCTACGAGCAGTACTTC.